This is a list of T cell receptor beta chains from one sample in a study of identical twins. One entry per CDR3 protein results from TCRdb running MiXCR on the 5' RACE reads. Of 570,000 or so distinct CDR3 sequences detected, 9.6% appear once; the ten largest clones hold under 3.5%. This sample also belongs to another study, concerning yellow fever vaccine responses in identical twins.

Sequencing was done on a sample of PBMCs. These receptors were collected from a woman aged 18-29 years in good health. Both conserved end residues are part of each CDR3. Each record gives: V gene, clone size, J gene, D gene, CDR3 DNA, CDR3 protein. The D gene is left open where the match is weak. Expanded clones are given a class, and other clones once, few, many or no size at all.

TRBV20-1,NA,TRBJ2-5,TRBD2,TGCAGTGCTAGAGATAAAGCTCCTAGCGGGGGGGGGCGTCCAGAGACCCAGTACTTC,CSARDKAPSGGGRPETQYF
TRBV5-1,few,TRBJ1-1,TRBD1,TGCGCCAGCAGCGCCGGGACAGGAAACACTGAAGCTTTCTTT,CASSAGTGNTEAFF
TRBV2,NA,TRBJ2-3,NA,TGTGCCAGCAGTGATCCGGGACAACCCCCAGATACGCAGTATTTT,CASSDPGQPPDTQYF
TRBV7-9,few,TRBJ2-1,NA,TGTGCCAGCAGCCCATCCGGGACCATAGCCTTCTTC,CASSPSGTIAFF
TRBV4-2,many,TRBJ2-2,NA,TGTGCCAGCAGCCAATCTAGCGAGAACACCGGGGAGCTGTTTTTT,CASSQSSENTGELFF
TRBV6-2/TRBV6-3,many,TRBJ2-3,TRBD2,TGTGCCAGCAGCCTACTAGCGGGAGGGGCAGATACGCAGTATTTT,CASSLLAGGADTQYF
TRBV7-6,NA,TRBJ1-1,TRBD1,TGTGCCAGCAGTCTCCTCAGGGGGCAGGATGAAGCTTTCTTT,CASSLLRGQDEAFF
TRBV7-2,few,TRBJ2-7,NA,TGTGCCAGCAGCTTAGTTTCAGGGGCCAACTACGAGCAGTACTTC,CASSLVSGANYEQYF
TRBV9,NA,TRBJ1-2,TRBD1,TGTGCCAGCGGTCCAGGACAGGGGGCACTTGGCTACACCTTC,CASGPGQGALGYTF
TRBV29-1,many,TRBJ2-5,TRBD1,TGCAGCGTACACCCCCGGGACAGGTCTGGACATAGTTTCGAAGAGACCCAGTACTTC,CSVHPRDRSGHSFEETQYF
TRBV25-1,NA,TRBJ2-5,NA,TGTGCCAGCAGTCCCTATACCGCGACAGGTGGCCAAGAGACCCAGTACTTC,CASSPYTATGGQETQYF
TRBV28,NA,TRBJ2-7,TRBD2,TGTGCCAGCAGTTTGGTACAGCGGGGCTACGAGCAGTACTTC,CASSLVQRGYEQYF
TRBV20-1,few,TRBJ2-1,NA,TGCAGTGCTAGAGATCTAGGAGGAAGGGGCAATGAGCAGTTCTTC,CSARDLGGRGNEQFF
TRBV6-5,many,TRBJ2-2,NA,TGTGCCAGCAGTTACGTATCCGACACCGGGGAGCTGTTTTTT,CASSYVSDTGELFF
TRBV12-3/TRBV12-4,few,TRBJ2-1,TRBD2,TGTGCCAGCAGTTTTACACCCGGGCTAGCGGGAGTAAACCATGAGCAGTTCTTC,CASSFTPGLAGVNHEQFF
TRBV20-1,few,TRBJ2-1,NA,TGCAGTGCTAGAGCCCTACTAGACAAAAGCTCCTACAATGAGCAGTTCTTC,CSARALLDKSSYNEQFF
TRBV28,few,TRBJ2-5,NA,TGTGCCAGCAGTTTAGTGTGGACTCCCCAAAAGACCCAGTACTTC,CASSLVWTPQKTQYF
TRBV4-3,NA,TRBJ2-2,NA,TGCGCCAGCAGCCAAGTGGGGGCCGGGGAGCTGTTTTTT,CASSQVGAGELFF
TRBV5-1,NA,TRBJ1-1,NA,TGCGCCAGCAGCTTCAGAGGGGTCTTGAACACTGAAGCTTTCTTT,CASSFRGVLNTEAFF
TRBV7-3,NA,TRBJ2-3,NA,TGTGCCAGCAGCTTAATGAAAGCTGCTGATACGCAGTATTTT,CASSLMKAADTQYF
TRBV4-3,NA,TRBJ2-7,TRBD2,TGCGCCAGCAGCCAATCGGGGGGGAACTACTACGAGCAGTACTTC,CASSQSGGNYYEQYF
TRBV29-1,NA,TRBJ2-5,NA,TGCAGCGTTTCTCCGTCGGGAGAGACCCAGTACTTC,CSVSPSGETQYF
TRBV7-2,NA,TRBJ2-3,NA,TGTGCCAGCAGCTCATCGCTCAGCGCAGATACGCAGTATTTT,CASSSSLSADTQYF
TRBV29-1,many,TRBJ2-1,TRBD2,TGCAGCGTTGAAGCCCGACCGGGACTAGCGGGAGAACGTGAGCAGTTCTTC,CSVEARPGLAGEREQFF
TRBV29-1,NA,TRBJ2-2,TRBD2,TGCAGCGTCCTTGGGAGGGAGTACACCGGGGAGCTGTTTTTT,CSVLGREYTGELFF
TRBV12-3/TRBV12-4,many,TRBJ1-1,NA,TGTGCCAGCAGTTTTCAAACCATGAACACTGAAGCTTTCTTT,CASSFQTMNTEAFF
TRBV7-3,many,TRBJ2-6,TRBD1,TGTGCCAGCAGCACAACGAGGGGGCCGGGGGCCAACGTCCTGACTTTC,CASSTTRGPGANVLTF
TRBV7-2,few,TRBJ2-3,TRBD2,TGTGCCAGCAGCTTAGCTCTAGCGGGAGCCCTGGGAGATACGCAGTATTTT,CASSLALAGALGDTQYF
TRBV20-1,many,TRBJ2-7,NA,TGCAGTGCCACCTCTCCGCCCAGAGAGTGGGGCGAGCAGTACTTC,CSATSPPREWGEQYF
TRBV7-2,NA,TRBJ2-5,NA,TGTGCCAGCACACACAGGGCGGGCCTCCAAGAGACCCAGTACTTC,CASTHRAGLQETQYF
TRBV24-1,NA,TRBJ2-7,NA,TGTGCCACCAGTGATTCTCGGGCGAGATCCACCTACGAGCAGTACTTC,CATSDSRARSTYEQYF
TRBV27,NA,TRBJ2-4,NA,TGTGCCAGCAGCGGCCTAACCAAAAACATTCAGTACTTC,CASSGLTKNIQYF
TRBV9,many,TRBJ2-4,NA,TGTGCCAGCAGCGTAGCCTGGGACGGCAAAAACATTCAGTACTTC,CASSVAWDGKNIQYF
TRBV7-9,few,TRBJ2-1,NA,TGTGCCAGCAGCTTAGCGGGGGGGGCGTGGAATGAGCAGTTCTTC,CASSLAGGAWNEQFF
TRBV29-1,few,TRBJ2-3,NA,TGCAGCGTGGCGACCGGAGATACGCAGTATTTT,CSVATGDTQYF
TRBV12-3/TRBV12-4,NA,TRBJ1-2,NA,TGTGCCAGCAGATATTCCGGCGGGCCCTATGGCTACACCTTC,CASRYSGGPYGYTF
TRBV7-2,many,TRBJ2-7,NA,TGTGCCAGCAGTCCTATGGACAGACTCCACGGTTGGCAGTACTTC,CASSPMDRLHGWQYF
TRBV9,once,TRBJ2-6,NA,TGTGCCAGCAGCGTAGGGCACAGGGCTACCAACGTCCTGACTTTC,CASSVGHRATNVLTF
TRBV12-3/TRBV12-4,many,TRBJ2-5,NA,TGTGCCAGCAGTTTGCCCCCTGGAGAGACCCAGTACTTC,CASSLPPGETQYF
TRBV18,many,TRBJ1-2,TRBD1,TGTGCCAGCTCACCAGGGGACAGCGCTTCTTATGGCTACACCTTC,CASSPGDSASYGYTF
TRBV29-1,few,TRBJ2-5,TRBD2,TGCAGCGTTGGAGGGGTTAGCGGGAGTCTATCCGAGACCCAGTACTTC,CSVGGVSGSLSETQYF
TRBV29-1,many,TRBJ1-1,NA,TGCAGCGTTCTTCACGTAGAGGACACTGAAGCTTTCTTT,CSVLHVEDTEAFF
TRBV4-2,NA,TRBJ2-1,NA,TGTGCCAGCAGCCGGAAAGGGGGTGTGGCGGGAAGAGCTGATGAGCAGTTCTTC,CASSRKGGVAGRADEQFF
TRBV12-3/TRBV12-4,NA,TRBJ2-1,TRBD1,TGTGCCAGCAGTTTAGTATCTCAGGACAGGGCCTCCTACAATGAGCAGTTCTTC,CASSLVSQDRASYNEQFF
TRBV19,many,TRBJ2-7,NA,TGTGCCAGTAGTAACCAAGGGACGCCCTCCTACGAGCAGTACTTC,CASSNQGTPSYEQYF
TRBV20-1,NA,TRBJ2-1,NA,TGCAGTGCTTTCGGGGGCAGGGAGGCGTATGAGCAGTTCTTC,CSAFGGREAYEQFF
TRBV3-1,NA,TRBJ2-7,TRBD1,TGTGCCACCACCTCAAAGGGGACAGGGGGCGTCGAGCAGTACTTC,CATTSKGTGGVEQYF
TRBV5-6,few,TRBJ2-3,TRBD2,TGTGCCAGCAACTCGAGGAGCGGGAGTGGCACAGATACGCAGTATTTT,CASNSRSGSGTDTQYF
TRBV29-1,NA,TRBJ1-1,NA,TGCAGCGGACGGGCGATTGAAGCTTTCTTT,CSGRAIEAFF
TRBV7-9,many,TRBJ2-7,NA,TGTGCCAGCAGCTTAGGTAGCGTATCCTACGAGCAGTACTTC,CASSLGSVSYEQYF
TRBV20-1,few,TRBJ2-7,NA,TGCAGTGCTAGAGATTTCGCCGGCACCTACGAGCAGTACTTC,CSARDFAGTYEQYF
TRBV11-2,few,TRBJ2-1,TRBD2,TGTGCCAGCAGCTCCAGCGGGGGTAGCGATGAGCAGTTCTTC,CASSSSGGSDEQFF
TRBV12-3/TRBV12-4,many,TRBJ2-1,NA,TGTGCCAGCAGTACCCGACACAACTCCTACAATGAGCAGTTCTTC,CASSTRHNSYNEQFF
TRBV4-2,many,TRBJ1-1,NA,TGTGCCAGCAGCTACCCAGCCGACGGAGGCTCTACTGAAGCTTTCTTT,CASSYPADGGSTEAFF
TRBV2,NA,TRBJ2-5,TRBD2,TGTGCCAGCAGGATACGGACTCTCGGGGGGGGTCAAGAGACCCAGTACTTC,CASRIRTLGGGQETQYF
TRBV5-7,NA,TRBJ2-7,NA,TGTGCCATGAGCTCAGGGATTCGGGACAAGACCTCCTACGAGCAGTACTTC,CAMSSGIRDKTSYEQYF
TRBV6-1,few,TRBJ2-7,TRBD1,TGTGCCAGCAGACGGGACAGAAACTACGAGCAGTACTTC,CASRRDRNYEQYF
TRBV30,few,TRBJ2-1,NA,TGTGCCTGGAGGGGGGAGAAGAAGTACAATGAGCAGTTCTTC,CAWRGEKKYNEQFF
TRBV29-1,few,TRBJ1-1,NA,TGCAGCGCCAAAGATTCGGCGCCAGTATTTGAAGCTTTCTTT,CSAKDSAPVFEAFF